The 15 T cell receptor beta chains presented below share a single source sample, sequenced in a study of coeliac disease. Here immunoSEQ multiplex PCR was the method, and the copy in TCRdb shows in-frame clones only, minus some. The sample has around 3,400 clones; 48% are singletons. Input material: intraepithelial lymphocytes from the gut. These receptors all stem from a woman in her seventies with celiac disease.

This rearrangement joins TRBV10-3 to TRBJ2-3, with D perhaps TRBD1 (6 bases). Germline values: CDR1 ENHRY, CDR2 SYGVKD. Trimming took 5 bases from V and 4 from J, leaving 13 bases between them. This CDR3 comprises 14 residues. The chain's CDR3 is CAISRQVLSDTQYF. In DNA, the CDR3 is TGTGCCATCAGTAGACAGGTCTTATCAGATACGCAGTATTTT.

J is TRBJ2-3 and V is TRBV11-2; D remains unclear. CDR1 SGHAT and CDR2 FQNNGV come from the germline V gene. Trimming removed 3 bases from V and 2 bases from J, with 6 bases in between. The CDR3 has 13 residues. The CDR3, as DNA: TGTGCCAGCAGCTTGAGGTTCACAGATACGCAGTATTTT. As protein: CASSLRFTDTQYF.

In this sample, this clone is medium-sized. J is TRBJ2-7 and V is TRBV5-1; D remains ambiguous. Germline V gene lookup returns CDR1 SGHRS and CDR2 YFSETQ. This CDR3 comprises 15 residues. Between the trimmed V and J ends, which lost 0 bases and 0 bases, there was a span of 10 bases. The CDR3 DNA sequence: TGCGCCAGCAGCTTGGCAAGTGACAACTCCTACGAGCAGTACTTC. Its protein is CASSLASDNSYEQYF.

In its sample, this clone ranks as medium-sized. The chain couples TRBV4-1 to TRBJ2-5, with D perhaps TRBD1 (5 bases). Deletions cut 1 base from V and 5 bases from J, with 11 bases between. Looked up from germline, CDR1 is MGHRA and CDR2 is YSYEKL. The length of the CDR3 is 14 residues. The CDR3 spells CASSQVGVGETQYF. Written as DNA, the CDR3 is TGCGCCAGCAGCCAAGTAGGGGTGGGGGAGACCCAGTACTTC.

CDR3 in amino acids: CASSLSYYYEQYF. As DNA, the CDR3 is TGTGCCAGCAGTTTATCGTACTACTACGAGCAGTACTTC. The chain recombines TRBV27 with TRBJ2-7; D unclear. There are 13 residues in the CDR3. Germline assignment: CDR1 MNHEY and CDR2 SMNVEV (reference sequence). V lost 0 bases and J 3 bases, leaving 6 bases between the germline ends.

This rearrangement joins TRBV15 to TRBJ2-4; the match to TRBD2 covers 9 bases. This CDR3 contains 15 residues. V lost 0 bases and J lost 8; bases outside the gene matches: 5. CDR1 and CDR2 from the germline V gene are LNHNV and YYDKDF (reference sequence). For the CDR3, the DNA is TGTGCCACCAGCAGAGATACTGGCGGGGGGGACATTCAGTACTTC. This encodes CATSRDTGGGDIQYF.

This clone was seen only a few times. The chain links TRBV4-3 to TRBJ1-3, with a weak D call TRBD1 (6 bases). The CDR3 spans 16 residues. Germline CDR1 is LGHNA and CDR2 is YSLEER. Trimming took 2 bases from V and 2 from J, leaving 13 bases between them. The CDR3 loop is CASSQNRVSPGNTIYF. DNA of the CDR3: TGCGCCAGCAGCCAAAACAGGGTATCCCCTGGAAACACCATATATTTT.

The chain carries TRBV7-2 and TRBJ2-3; no reliable D call. The V end was cut by 3 bases, the J end by 1 base, with 2 bases between. There are 12 residues in the CDR3. Germline lookup yields CDR1 SGHTA and CDR2 FQGNSA. The CDR3 loop reads CASSFGTDTQYF. The DNA for the CDR3 is TGTGCCAGCAGCTTCGGCACAGATACGCAGTATTTT. Filled out from reference TRBV7-2 and TRBJ2-3, the complete variable domain reads GAGVSQSPSNKVTEKGKDVELRCDPISGHTALYWYRQSLGQGLEFLIYFQGNSAPDKSGLPSDRFSAERTGGSVSTLTIQRTQQEDSAVYLCASSFGTDTQYFGPGTRLTVL.

This clone was seen a handful of times. J is TRBJ2-7 and V is TRBV9; 8 bases are shared with TRBD1. Germline V CDR1 and CDR2: SGDLS, YYNGEE. This CDR3 has 14 residues. The trim removed 3 bases at V and 0 bases at J, leaving 2 bases unmatched. This CDR3 reads CASSAQGDSYEQYF. As DNA, the CDR3 is TGTGCCAGCAGCGCACAGGGGGACTCCTACGAGCAGTACTTC. The whole variable domain, filled in from reference TRBV9 and TRBJ2-7, reads DSGVTQTPKHLITATGQRVTLRCSPRSGDLSVYWYQQSLDQGLQFLIQYYNGEERAKGNILERFSAQQFPDLHSELNLSSLELGDSALYFCASSAQGDSYEQYFGPGTRLTVT.

This clone was detected a few times. This chain uses TRBV2 with TRBJ1-2, with 11 bases aligning to TRBD1. J lost 8 bases, V lost 0 bases, and 8 bases had no gene match. CDR1 SNHLY and CDR2 FYNNEI come from the germline V gene. The CDR3 contains 16 residues. CDR3 protein: CASSEALFGTGGGYTF. DNA for the CDR3: TGTGCCAGCAGTGAAGCGCTCTTTGGGACAGGGGGAGGCTACACCTTC.

This clone is labeled as medium-sized. J is TRBJ1-1 and V is TRBV4-2; the D gene is possibly TRBD1 (6 bases). This CDR3 has 12 amino acids. Germline CDR1 LGHNA, CDR2 YNFKEQ. Trimming shortened V by 4 bases and J by 7 bases, and 10 bases separated the two germline ends. The DNA for the CDR3 is TGTGCCAGCAGCCCACAGGGCATTGAAGCTTTCTTT. Amino acid sequence: CASSPQGIEAFF.

This chain links TRBV11-1 with TRBJ2-7; possibly TRBD2 for D (5 bases). The CDR3 length is 15 residues. CDR1 and CDR2 (germline): SGHAT, FQDESV (reference sequence). Trimming cost V 3 bases and J 1 base, with 13 bases left between them. The CDR3 region is CASSFPTGFSYEQYF. Here the CDR3 DNA reads TGTGCCAGCAGCTTCCCCACGGGATTTTCCTACGAGCAGTACTTC.

The chain carries TRBV19 and TRBJ1-5; 8 nucleotides match TRBD1. The CDR3 loop spans 15 amino acids. J gave up 3 bases and V 3 bases, and 4 bases lay outside the gene matches. Germline CDR1 and CDR2: LNHDA and SQIVND (reference sequence). DNA of the CDR3: TGTGCCAGTAGTATTTGGCAGGGGGCCAATCAGCCCCAGCATTTT. It specifies CASSIWQGANQPQHF.

This sequence joins TRBV4-1 and TRBJ1-1; TRBD1 aligns across 9 bases. Unmatched junction bases numbered 2, after V lost 3 bases and J lost 0 bases. The germline gives CDR1 MGHRA, CDR2 YSYEKL. This CDR3 has 15 residues. The CDR3 DNA reads TGCGCCAGCAGCCAGGGACAGGGTATGAACACTGAAGCTTTCTTT. Translated, it gives CASSQGQGMNTEAFF.

This rearrangement joins TRBV6-1 to TRBJ2-7; possibly TRBD2 for D (5 bases). Trimming took off 0 bases at V and 2 bases at J, with 8 bases between the two ends. Per germline, CDR1 MNHNS and CDR2 SASEGT. The CDR3 contains 14 residues. CDR3 in amino acids: CASSEAEGTYEQYF. The DNA of the CDR3 is TGTGCCAGCAGTGAAGCCGAGGGCACCTACGAGCAGTACTTC.